The source of this TCR beta chain is a study of blood T cell repertoires in COVID-19. Study background: Acute and convalescent COVID-19 specimens originated in the United States, Italy and Spain. T cells, B-cell-depleted T cells, or PBMCs provided the cDNA or gDNA that served as material.

The table came from immunoSEQ multiplex PCR; TCRdb's copy has only in-frame clones and leaves some out. The repertoire holds 200,000 to 300,000 clones, with approximately 88% as singletons. Clinical histories supplied by participants themselves formed the basis of cohort assignment. This CDR3 is 17 amino acids long. Per germline, CDR1 SEHNR and CDR2 FQNEAQ (reference sequence). V shed 4 bases and J 0 bases; nucleotides not matched to a gene: 9. In this sample, this clone turned up a few times. Sequencing input: PBMCs or T cells enriched from blood (not recorded which). The chain recombines TRBV7-9 with TRBJ2-7; 10 bases are a match to TRBD1. This clonotype was obtained from a woman aged 25 to 39 with acute COVID-19. CDR3 in DNA: TGTGCCAGCAGCTCCCCGCTCAGGACAGGGGGCTCCTACGAGCAGTACTTC. As protein: CASSSPLRTGGSYEQYF.